This T cell receptor (beta chain) emerged from a study of memory CD4+ T cells and cytomegalovirus serostatus. Study at large: This sample comes from healthy Belgian adults, under 10 CMV seropositive, around 26 seronegative. Whole-study results and caveats: Each of approximately 61 CMV-associated TCRbeta sequences occurred in one to five individuals.

Turning to this clone: Its antigen is not identified.

This CDR3 contains 16 residues. From germline, CDR1 is LNHDA and CDR2 SQIVND (reference sequence). Trimming pared 6 bases from V and 3 bases from J, leaving 20 bases between. The method was immunoSEQ multiplex PCR; TCRdb's version includes in-frame clones alone and lacks a portion of them. The sample consists of some 41,000 clones, about four fifths of them appearing once. Single viable CD3+CD4+CD8-CD45RO+ cells were sorted as the memory CD4+ T cells. The source material was memory CD4+ T cells from blood. The chain employs TRBV19 and TRBJ1-1; the D is unclear. The clonotype comes from an adult in good health and CMV-seronegative. The DNA of the CDR3 is TGTGCCAGTAGAACGGGTGGGTTTGGGAAGGACACTGAAGCTTTCTTT. Protein: CASRTGGFGKDTEAFF.